Each of the 25 T cell receptor beta chains below was sequenced from the same sample in a study of blood T cell repertoires in COVID-19 (TCRdb year 2020). Receptor libraries were prepared by the immunoSEQ multiplex PCR assay. The table was pulled from immuneACCESS by TCRdb, which kept in-frame rearrangements only. Such tables lose some clones; where checked, under half of the loss comes from unresolved V genes, and the rest has no known cause. This sample comprises roughly 290,000 clones, around 90% of them detected only once. The ten largest clones represent approximately 5.7% of the sample. Specimen: PBMCs or T cells enriched from blood (not recorded which). These receptors all come from a woman between 40 and 50 years old who had recovered from COVID-19.

The chain links TRBV28 to TRBJ2-5, with D perhaps TRBD1 (6 bases). The length of the CDR3 is 14 residues. V lost 2 bases and J 5 bases, leaving 12 bases between the germline ends. CDR1 MDHEN and CDR2 SYDVKM come from the germline V gene. CDR3 nucleotide sequence: TGTGCCAGCAGTTTACCTACAGGGTCGGAGACCCAGTACTTC. It codes for CASSLPTGSETQYF.

The gene calls are TRBV27 and TRBJ2-7; maybe TRBD1 (5 bases). The CDR3 is made up of 14 amino acids. Germline CDR1 reads MNHEY; CDR2 reads SMNVEV (reference sequence). The ends were cut back, 3 bases at V and 6 bases at J, with 15 bases in the middle. This CDR3 is CASSFYRGAAEQYF. The CDR3 region has the DNA TGTGCCAGCAGTTTTTATAGGGGCGCGGCCGAGCAGTACTTC.

In its sample, this clone was seen many times. J is TRBJ1-4 and V is TRBV30; 8 bases are shared with TRBD1. The CDR3 runs 15 residues. J was trimmed by 4 bases and V by 2 bases; bases with no gene match: 6. CDR1 is GTSNPN, CDR2 SVGIG, per germline (reference sequence). The DNA of the CDR3 is TGTGCCTGGAGTAACCGACAGGGGTTTAATGAAAAACTGTTTTTT. Residues: CAWSNRQGFNEKLFF.

This rearrangement joins TRBV19 to TRBJ1-4; TRBD1 matches 8 bases. V lost 9 bases, J lost 6 bases, and 12 bases stayed unmatched. The V gene's germline CDR1 is LNHDA and CDR2 SQIVND (reference sequence). The CDR3 has 15 residues. CDR3 sequence: CASRQTGTGDEKLFF. CDR3 DNA: TGTGCCAGCCGACAAACCGGGACAGGAGATGAAAAACTGTTTTTT. Full variable domain (remainder filled in from reference TRBV19 and TRBJ1-4): DGGITQSPKYLFRKEGQNVTLSCEQNLNHDAMYWYRQDPGQGLRLIYYSQIVNDFQKGDIAEGYSVSREKKESFPLTVTSAQKNPTAFYLCASRQTGTGDEKLFFGSGTQLSVL.

The rearrangement links TRBV2 to TRBJ2-7, with TRBD1 matching over 7 bases. Germline assignment: CDR1 SNHLY and CDR2 FYNNEI. CDR3 length: 14 residues. The junction had 2 bases not matched to a gene; V was cut back by 2 bases and J by 1 base. CDR3 nucleotide sequence: TGTGCCAGCAGTGAACAGGGGGAATCCTACGAGCAGTACTTC. It translates to CASSEQGESYEQYF.

V is TRBV28 and J is TRBJ2-1; no definite D call. Germline values: CDR1 MDHEN, CDR2 SYDVKM. CDR3 length equals 17 residues. V shed 4 bases and J shed 0 bases, with 16 bases lying between them. The CDR3 here is CASSSRQTSYSYNEQFF. In DNA form, the CDR3 reads TGTGCCAGCAGTTCGCGGCAGACGTCTTACTCCTACAATGAGCAGTTCTTC.

J is TRBJ2-7 and V is TRBV28; D is ambiguous. The germline gives CDR1 MDHEN, CDR2 SYDVKM. V was trimmed by 4 bases and J by 2 bases, leaving 6 bases between them. The CDR3 contains 12 residues. DNA for the CDR3: TGTGCCAGCAGTTCCCCTCCCTACGAGCAGTACTTC. Translated, it gives CASSSPPYEQYF.

V is TRBV7-2 and J is TRBJ1-6, with D unclear. This CDR3 is built from 14 residues. V was cut by 2 bases and J by 10 bases, with 12 bases left in between. Germline CDR1 is SGHTA and CDR2 is FQGNSA. This CDR3 is CASSLRGNGSPLHF. DNA for the CDR3: TGTGCCAGCAGCTTACGGGGTAACGGGTCACCCCTCCACTTT.

The gene calls are TRBV29-1 and TRBJ2-2, with TRBD1 matching 7 bases. Germline V gene lookup returns CDR1 SQVTM and CDR2 ANQGSEA. V shed 0 bases, J shed 6 bases, and the junction held 4 bases outside the gene matches. This CDR3 contains 14 residues. The CDR3 region has the DNA TGCAGCGTTGAAGATAAAACAGGGGCCGGGGAGCTGTTTTTT. This gives the protein CSVEDKTGAGELFF.

The chain has TRBV2 and TRBJ2-2; possible D gene TRBD1, 6 bases. Trimming shortened V by 7 bases and J by 0 bases, and 12 bases separated the two germline ends. Germline CDR1 and CDR2: SNHLY and FYNNEI. The CDR3 is 15 amino acids. CDR3: CASKSDRPNTGELFF. The CDR3 DNA reads TGTGCCAGCAAATCCGACAGGCCGAACACCGGGGAGCTGTTTTTT.

The chain links TRBV5-1 to TRBJ2-5; TRBD1 is a possible D gene (5 bases). Germline CDR1 is SGHRS and CDR2 is YFSETQ. The CDR3 is made up of 15 amino acids. V lost 0 bases and J 4 bases, leaving 13 bases between the germline ends. CDR3 DNA: TGCGCCAGCAGCTTGGCCGGGTGGGGCGGAGAGACCCAGTACTTC. Its protein is CASSLAGWGGETQYF.

This clone appeared once. The chain has TRBV24-1 and TRBJ1-2; 8 nucleotides align to TRBD1. The length of the CDR3 is 14 residues. Trimming at V came to 9 bases and at J to 5 bases, leaving 10 bases not matched to a gene. In germline, CDR1 is KGHDR, CDR2 SFDVKD. The CDR3 bases are TGTGCCACCGCCAAAACAGGGGGTCAATATGGCTACACCTTC. It specifies CATAKTGGQYGYTF.

The chain is built from TRBV24-1 and TRBJ2-5; 10 bases match TRBD1. J gave up 4 bases and V 3 bases, and 4 bases lay outside the gene matches. Germline V gene sequence: CDR1 KGHDR, CDR2 SFDVKD. The CDR3 consists of 15 residues. The CDR3 here is CATSDPGTGVETQYF. The DNA for the CDR3 is TGTGCCACCAGTGATCCCGGGACAGGGGTAGAGACCCAGTACTTC.

J is TRBJ2-3 and V is TRBV7-6; possibly TRBD2 for D (6 bases). CDR1 is SGHVS and CDR2 is FNYEAQ in the germline V gene. V was clipped by 0 bases and J by 3 bases, with 13 bases between them. There are 16 residues in the CDR3. In DNA form, the CDR3 reads TGTGCCAGCAGCTTAGCGACGGGAGACTCAACAGATACGCAGTATTTT. Its protein product is CASSLATGDSTDTQYF.

CDR3 coding DNA: TGTGCCAGCAGACAGGGACTAGCGGGTTACAATGAGCAGTTCTTC. Protein: CASRQGLAGYNEQFF. The chain uses TRBV5-4 and TRBJ2-1; 12 nucleotides align to TRBD2. Germline CDR1 is SGHNT and CDR2 is YYREEE (reference sequence). CDR3 length: 15 residues. With V trimmed by 5 bases and J by 4 bases, 4 bases remained unmatched.

The V call is TRBV2, the J call TRBJ1-4; TRBD1 aligns across 7 bases. The junction had 9 bases not matched to a gene; V was cut back by 7 bases and J by 4 bases. CDR3 length: 15 residues. Germline CDR1 SNHLY, CDR2 FYNNEI. Here the CDR3 reads CASIDRAWGNEKLFF. CDR3 bases: TGTGCCAGCATCGACAGGGCCTGGGGTAATGAAAAACTGTTTTTT.

The rearrangement uses TRBV15 and TRBJ2-7, with 10 positions matching TRBD2. Germline values: CDR1 LNHNV, CDR2 YYDKDF (reference sequence). This CDR3 is 14 amino acids long. Losses at the gene ends were 5 bases for V and 2 bases for J; bases not matched to a gene: 3. CDR3 DNA sequence: TGTGCCACCAGCCCGACTAGCGGGCCCTACGAGCAGTACTTC. Its translation: CATSPTSGPYEQYF. Full variable domain (rest looked up from reference TRBV15 and TRBJ2-7): DAMVIQNPRYQVTQFGKPVTLSCSQTLNHNVMYWYQQKSSQAPKLLFHYYDKDFNNEADTPDNFQSRRPNTSFCFLDIRSPGLGDTAMYLCATSPTSGPYEQYFGPGTRLTVT.

This clone came up a few times. The chain is built from TRBV5-1 and TRBJ2-1; 7 bases fit TRBD2. Unmatched junction bases numbered 12, after V lost 0 bases and J lost 15 bases. Germline values: CDR1 SGHRS, CDR2 YFSETQ. The CDR3 runs 14 residues. The CDR3 reads CASSLAPTGGWLFF. CDR3 in DNA: TGCGCCAGCAGCTTGGCCCCAACGGGAGGATGGTTGTTCTTC.

The V and J genes are TRBV2 and TRBJ2-7, with D tentatively TRBD2 (5 bases). Trimming pared 4 bases from V and 7 bases from J, leaving 8 bases between. The CDR3 covers 11 residues. Germline V CDR1 and CDR2: SNHLY, FYNNEI. CDR3 in amino acids: CASSGTREQYF. The CDR3 DNA follows: TGTGCCAGCAGTGGTACTAGGGAGCAGTACTTC.

This rearrangement joins TRBV5-6 to TRBJ2-3, with 10 nucleotides matching TRBD1. The CDR3 runs to 14 residues. CDR1 is SGHDT and CDR2 is YYEEEE in the germline V gene. Losses at the gene ends were 3 bases for V and 4 bases for J; bases not matched to a gene: 2. The CDR3 DNA reads TGTGCCAGCAGCTGGACAGGGGGAGCAGATACGCAGTATTTT. Protein sequence: CASSWTGGADTQYF.

The chain is built from TRBV15 and TRBJ1-2; D is unclear. Per germline, CDR1 LNHNV and CDR2 YYDKDF (reference sequence). The CDR3 covers 16 residues. V was clipped by 2 bases and J by 4 bases, with 17 bases between them. The CDR3 nucleotides are TGTGCCACCAGCAGAAGACAAGATATGGGAGGCTATGGCTACACCTTC. Translated, it gives CATSRRQDMGGYGYTF.

J is TRBJ2-1 and V is TRBV6-6, with a tentative D call TRBD2 (5 bases). From germline, CDR1 is MNHNY and CDR2 SVGAGI (reference sequence). Trimming removed 7 bases from V and 7 bases from J, with 17 bases in between. This CDR3 spans 14 amino acids. The DNA of the CDR3 is TGTGCCAGCACACTGACCACCCCGGGAAATGAGCAGTTCTTC. Its protein is CASTLTTPGNEQFF.

The chain has TRBV5-1 and TRBJ1-1, with D unclear. The germline V gene encodes CDR1 SGHRS and CDR2 YFSETQ. The V end was cut by 3 bases, the J end by 3 bases, with 9 bases between. This CDR3 contains 13 residues. The CDR3 protein is CASSSQMDTEAFF. In DNA form, the CDR3 reads TGCGCCAGCAGCTCCCAGATGGACACTGAAGCTTTCTTT.

This clone has just a few counts. The J gene is TRBJ2-7, the V gene TRBV6-5; 7 nucleotides align to TRBD1. Per the germline V gene, CDR1 is MNHEY and CDR2 is SVGAGI. After removal of 5 bases from V and 3 bases from J, the junction contained 4 bases not matched to a gene. The CDR3 is made up of 13 amino acids. CDR3 amino acids: CASSKHRGYEQYF. CDR3 sequence (DNA): TGTGCCAGCAGTAAACACAGGGGCTACGAGCAGTACTTC.

The chain recombines TRBV7-2 with TRBJ1-2; tentatively, D is TRBD1 (5 bases). Trimming took off 1 base at V and 2 bases at J, with 11 bases between the two ends. This CDR3 spans 15 amino acids. The germline CDR1 and CDR2 sequences are SGHTA and FQGNSA. CDR3 loop: CASSLGPGRNYGYTF. CDR3 DNA sequence: TGTGCCAGCAGCTTAGGTCCAGGGCGGAACTATGGCTACACCTTC.